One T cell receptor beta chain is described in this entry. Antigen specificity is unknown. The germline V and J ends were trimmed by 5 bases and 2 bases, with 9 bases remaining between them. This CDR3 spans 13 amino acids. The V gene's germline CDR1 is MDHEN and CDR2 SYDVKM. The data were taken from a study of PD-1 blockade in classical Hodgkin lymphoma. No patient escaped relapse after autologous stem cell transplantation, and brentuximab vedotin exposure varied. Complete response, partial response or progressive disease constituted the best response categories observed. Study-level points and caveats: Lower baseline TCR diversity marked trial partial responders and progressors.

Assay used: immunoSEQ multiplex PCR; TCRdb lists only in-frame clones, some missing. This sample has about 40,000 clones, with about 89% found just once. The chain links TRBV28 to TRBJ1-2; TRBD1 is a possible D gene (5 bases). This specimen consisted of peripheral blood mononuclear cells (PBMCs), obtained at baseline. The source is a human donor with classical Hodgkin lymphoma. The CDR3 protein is CASSQGRNYGYTF. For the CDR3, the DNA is TGTGCCAGCAGTCAGGGACGGAACTATGGCTACACCTTC.